The entry that follows covers one TCR beta chain sequence. Its specificity is unknown. The CDR3 runs 16 residues. CDR1 MGHRA and CDR2 YSYEKL come from the germline V gene. Between the trimmed V and J ends, which lost 0 bases and 2 bases, there was a span of 12 bases. This entry is derived from a study of T cell responses to AZD1222 COVID-19 vaccine. Findings and caveats of the study: Unmutated variant regions are reportedly the target of nearly half of TCRs that are spike-specific. Repertoires in all cases were sampled only once the peak T cell response had passed. There were mostly white British donors and more females than males, and clonal diversity was possibly underestimated. Baseline seropositives among AZD1222 recipients totaled only five to seven.

Data came from immunoSEQ multiplex PCR; TCRdb stores just in-frame clones and leaves some out. The top ten clones hold more than 7% of a sample with 150,000 to 200,000 clones, 85% to 90% of them seen once. This TCR was recovered from an adult in good health. This chain joins TRBV4-1 and TRBJ2-3, with a weak D call TRBD2 (5 bases). The sequences come from peripheral blood, collected on day 0 of AZD1222 vaccination. CDR3 in DNA: TGCGCCAGCAGCCAAGAGGGAGAGAGGGCCACAGATACGCAGTATTTT. Translation gives CASSQEGERATDTQYF.